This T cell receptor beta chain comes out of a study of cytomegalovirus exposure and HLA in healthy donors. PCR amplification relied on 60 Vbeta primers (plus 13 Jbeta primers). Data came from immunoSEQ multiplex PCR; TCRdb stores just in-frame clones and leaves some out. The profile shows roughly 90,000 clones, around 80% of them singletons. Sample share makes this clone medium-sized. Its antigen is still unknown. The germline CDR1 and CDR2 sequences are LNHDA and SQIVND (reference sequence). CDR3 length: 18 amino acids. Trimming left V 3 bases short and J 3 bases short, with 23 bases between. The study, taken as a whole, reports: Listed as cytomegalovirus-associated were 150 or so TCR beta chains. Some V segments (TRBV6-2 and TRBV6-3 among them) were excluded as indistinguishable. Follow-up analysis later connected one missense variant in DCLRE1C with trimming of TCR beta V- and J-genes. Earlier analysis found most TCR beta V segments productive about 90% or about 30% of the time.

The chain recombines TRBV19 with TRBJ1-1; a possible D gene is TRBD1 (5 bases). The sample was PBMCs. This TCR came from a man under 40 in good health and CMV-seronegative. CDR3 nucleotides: TGTGCCAGTAGTATTCTCGGGCAGGCCCGCTGGGGGGACACTGAAGCTTTCTTT. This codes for CASSILGQARWGDTEAFF.